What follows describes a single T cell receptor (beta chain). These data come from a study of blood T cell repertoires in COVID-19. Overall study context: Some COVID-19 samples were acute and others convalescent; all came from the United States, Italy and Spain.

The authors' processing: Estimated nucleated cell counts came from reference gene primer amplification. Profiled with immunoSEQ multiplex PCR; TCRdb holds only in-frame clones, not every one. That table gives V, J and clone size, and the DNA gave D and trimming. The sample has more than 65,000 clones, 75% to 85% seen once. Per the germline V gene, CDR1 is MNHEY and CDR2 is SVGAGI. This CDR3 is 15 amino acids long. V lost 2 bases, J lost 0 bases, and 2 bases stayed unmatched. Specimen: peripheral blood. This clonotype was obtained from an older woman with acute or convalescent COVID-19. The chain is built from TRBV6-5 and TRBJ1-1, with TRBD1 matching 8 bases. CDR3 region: CASSYQGQVNTEAFF. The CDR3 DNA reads TGTGCCAGCAGTTACCAGGGACAGGTGAACACTGAAGCTTTCTTT.